This T cell receptor beta chain was found in a study of spatial heterogeneity in lung cancer. The study, taken as a whole, reports: Tumors with more nonsynonymous mutations had more expanded intratumoral alpha and beta TCRs.

In its sample, this clonotype was seen many times. What it binds is unknown. Each CDR3 protein is one row after TCRdb ran MiXCR on the 5' RACE reads. This sample carries 9,500 to 11,000 distinct CDR3 sequences, approximately 8.7% of them seen once, and the ten largest clones take approximately 20%. With 6 bases removed from V and 4 bases from J, the gap between germline ends came to 16 bases. CDR1 is DFQATT and CDR2 is SNEGSKA in the germline V gene (reference sequence). CDR3 length: 14 residues. As for time point: sample taken at primary tumor resection. The sequenced sample was lung tumor tissue, obtained at surgery. The clonotype comes from a female donor with early-stage non-small cell lung cancer. The chain recombines TRBV20-1 with TRBJ2-1; D is possibly TRBD1 or TRBD2 (5 bases each). The CDR3 sequence is CSAPRDQSYNEQFF. The CDR3 DNA follows: TGCAGTGCCCCCCGGGACCAGTCGTACAATGAGCAGTTCTTC.